This TCR beta chain was found in a study of blood T cell repertoires in COVID-19. Sequencing was performed with immunoSEQ multiplex PCR; in TCRdb, only in-frame clones are kept and a portion is missing. The sample carries about 200,000 clones, more than 70% recorded once. V gave up 2 bases and J gave up 2 bases; unmatched junction bases: 7. Germline CDR1 reads MNHEY; CDR2 reads SMNVEV (reference sequence). The CDR3 length is 17 residues. This clonotype was obtained from a man between 40 and 49 years old with acute COVID-19. Sequencing was performed on PBMCs or T cells enriched from blood (not recorded which). The chain links TRBV27 to TRBJ2-7, with TRBD2 matching over 12 bases. The CDR3 protein is CASSLKLLAGGPYEQYF. For the CDR3, the DNA is TGTGCCAGCAGTTTAAAGTTACTAGCGGGAGGACCCTACGAGCAGTACTTC.